This T cell receptor beta chain appears in the sequencing data of a study of OX40 agonist ivuxolimab in advanced cancers. As for the study in general: An agonistic anti-OX40 (CD134) antibody, ivuxolimab, was used to treat the patients. Aged roughly 23 to 85 with a mean of around 60 years, they were less than 90% male.

Method: immunoSEQ multiplex PCR; TCRdb's copy keeps in-frame clones and lacks some. The repertoire holds fewer than 100,000 clones, about 88% seen once, with about 0.2% in the top ten. Findings and caveats of the study: Still undetermined is the antigen specificity of the expanded peripheral T cells.

A word on this clone: Its antigen is undetermined.

The CDR3 is made up of 15 amino acids. Germline CDR1 and CDR2: SEHNR and FQNEAQ (reference sequence). The junction had 8 bases not matched to a gene; V was cut back by 1 base and J by 7 bases. The chain has TRBV7-9 and TRBJ2-7, with 9 bases fitting TRBD2. The sequence was collected from an adult with an advanced solid tumor such as melanoma, head and neck, liver or kidney cancer. This sample comprised CD4+ or CD8+ T cells sorted from blood, obtained in a trial of the OX40 agonist ivuxolimab. In DNA, the CDR3 is TGTGCCAGCAGCTTAGTCTCGGCGGGAGGGCCAGAGCAGTACTTC. Its protein is CASSLVSAGGPEQYF.